This TCR beta chain appears in the sequencing data of a study of a mutant IDH1 vaccine in newly diagnosed glioma (dated by TCRdb to about 2021). Study-wide context: Patients received eight vaccinations in weeks 1, 3, 5, 7, 11, 15, 19 and 23, corresponding to visits V03 through V10. Vaccination started 4-6 weeks after radiotherapy alone, or was given together with temozolomide cycles in the groups whose treatment included chemotherapy. Of the 32 patients who were treated, about 62% were male and around 40% were female, and the mean age was approximately 40 years. Prior to enrollment, patients had been given standard therapy consisting of radiotherapy alone, temozolomide alone, or radiochemotherapy with temozolomide, with the combination given to most patients. Peripheral blood was collected at six visits: V03 (baseline), V05, V07, V10, V12 and V13. For exploratory analyses, under 30 treated patients had longitudinal TCRB deep sequencing done wherever samples were available.

What the authors observed across the whole study: Immune responses induced by the vaccine were seen in around 94% of patients across multiple MHC alleles. Pseudoprogression seemed to be unrelated to changes in the top peripheral T cell clonotypes found by TCRB sequencing. PBMC samples for TCRB deep sequencing were selected based on availability. According to the authors, sample limitations meant that analyses of patient blood samples could not be reproduced.

With respect to this clone: It has no known antigen specificity. Base qualities were left out, and no much larger clone turns up one base away.

Library preparation was by the immunoSEQ multiplex PCR assay. The hsTCRB Kit was used according to the manufacturer's protocol to amplify rearranged TCR beta chain sequences. An Illumina MiSeq was used to sequence the TCRB libraries. Processing in the source paper ran as follows. The kit vendor's proprietary platform handled demultiplexing, trimming and gene mapping. Sourced from immuneACCESS, this table was stored by TCRdb with only in-frame sequences that have V and J called. A share of the clones is absent; for the studies checked, an unresolved V gene accounts for under half, and the remainder has no known explanation. That table furnishes V, J and clone size, whereas the DNA furnished D and trimming. The sample includes over 95,000 clones, with roughly nine tenths observed a single time. The biggest ten clones account for roughly 0.61% of the sample. Reading the label with the study, this specimen's time point is: week 11, during vaccination. Each vaccine dose, consisting of 300 ug of a 20-mer mutant IDH1 peptide in Montanide, was administered subcutaneously with topical imiquimod. All donors had newly diagnosed IDH1-mutant astrocytomas of WHO grade 3 or 4 that showed loss of nuclear ATRX. The samples were drawn from NOA16, a multicentre, single-arm, open-label phase I trial in Germany that tested a mutant IDH1 peptide vaccine in humans for the first time. Genomic DNA for TCRB sequencing was extracted from EDTA blood using the DNeasy Blood and Tissue Kit.

Reading the germline V gene (reference sequence) gives CDR1 MNHNY and CDR2 SVGAGI. The junction carries 14 bases between V and J, which are trimmed by 4 bases and 5 bases respectively. CDR3 length: 14 amino acids, cysteine to phenylalanine. Only CDR3 DNA remains: 42 bases, in frame from the first base. The material was PBMCs, obtained from a glioma patient whose treatment included an IDH1 peptide vaccine. The clonotype originates from a woman aged 45-59 years with glioma. The V and J genes are TRBV6-6 and TRBJ2-5; the D gene is possibly TRBD2, with 5 bases matching. The DNA is TGTGCCAGCAGTTCGAGGGAGTTGGGCGAGACCCAGTACTTC. Its protein reads: CASSSRELGETQYF.